One sample yielded the 22 T cell receptor beta chains listed below, sequenced in a study of blood T cell repertoires in COVID-19. Clones were read by immunoSEQ multiplex PCR, and TCRdb kept only the in-frame ones, dropping some. Among roughly 86,000 clones, around four fifths were seen once, and the ten largest hold around 3%. The sample comprised peripheral blood. Receptors were obtained from a man in his fifties with acute or convalescent COVID-19.

This chain joins TRBV18 and TRBJ2-5; 7 positions agree with TRBD1. This CDR3 has 13 residues. V was pared by 8 bases and J by 0 bases, with 3 bases of the junction left unmatched. The germline V gene encodes CDR1 KGHSH and CDR2 LQKENI. This CDR3 reads CASATGYQETQYF. Written as DNA, the CDR3 is TGTGCCAGCGCGACAGGGTACCAAGAGACCCAGTACTTC.

CDR3 region: CASSNGQGGNQPQHF. As DNA, the CDR3 is TGTGCCAGCAGTAACGGACAGGGCGGCAATCAGCCCCAGCATTTT. The gene calls are TRBV27 and TRBJ1-5; 8 bases align to TRBD1. The CDR3 covers 15 residues. With 5 bases clipped from V and 2 bases from J, the junction kept 5 bases outside the gene matches. CDR1 is MNHEY and CDR2 is SMNVEV in the germline V gene (reference sequence).

This clone was seen a handful of times. V gene TRBV7-2 combines with J gene TRBJ1-2; D is unclear. With 1 base removed from V and 6 bases from J, the gap between germline ends came to 12 bases. This CDR3 region has 14 residues. The germline CDR1 and CDR2 sequences are SGHTA and FQGNSA. The CDR3 loop reads CASSLEVWGDGYTF. CDR3 in DNA: TGTGCCAGCAGCTTAGAAGTTTGGGGAGATGGCTACACCTTC.

The chain recombines TRBV2 with TRBJ2-5; 8 positions agree with TRBD2. Germline lookup yields CDR1 SNHLY and CDR2 FYNNEI. The trim removed 9 bases at V and 2 bases at J, leaving 2 bases unmatched. This CDR3 spans 12 amino acids. Here the CDR3 reads CARGLEQETQYF. Written as DNA, the CDR3 is TGTGCCAGGGGACTAGAACAAGAGACCCAGTACTTC. The variable domain in full, completed from reference TRBV2 and TRBJ2-5, reads EPEVTQTPSHQVTQMGQEVILRCVPISNHLYFYWYRQILGQKVEFLVSFYNNEISEKSEIFDDQFSVERPDGSNFTLKIRSTKLEDSAMYFCARGLEQETQYFGPGTRLLVL.

The chain has TRBV24-1 and TRBJ2-7; D not certain. Germline V gives CDR1 KGHDR, CDR2 SFDVKD. The CDR3 is 13 residues long. With 4 bases removed from V and 0 bases from J, the gap between germline ends came to 6 bases. CDR3 amino acids: CATSESNSYEQYF. CDR3 nucleotides: TGTGCCACCAGTGAATCCAACTCCTACGAGCAGTACTTC.

The chain is built from TRBV15 and TRBJ2-5, with 10 bases matching TRBD1. Trimming took 4 bases from V and 5 from J; bases not matched to a gene: 7. The CDR3 is 15 amino acids. CDR1 and CDR2 (germline): LNHNV, YYDKDF (reference sequence). The CDR3 region has the DNA TGTGCCACCAGCACACGACAGGGGGCATGGGAGACCCAGTACTTC. Its protein product is CATSTRQGAWETQYF.

The V gene is TRBV6-5, the J gene TRBJ2-2; 10 nucleotides line up with TRBD2. The CDR3 covers 15 residues. Germline CDR1 is MNHEY and CDR2 is SVGAGI. The junction had 8 bases not matched to a gene; V was cut back by 3 bases and J by 10 bases. Written as DNA, the CDR3 is TGTGCCAGCAGTTATCTAGCGGGAGCGTCTGAGGAGCTGTTTTTT. Translating gives CASSYLAGASEELFF.

The chain employs TRBV30 and TRBJ1-4, with TRBD1 as a possible D gene (5 bases). V lost 6 bases and J lost 10, with 21 bases in between. The CDR3 sequence is 14 residues long. In germline, CDR1 is GTSNPN, CDR2 SVGIG (reference sequence). The CDR3 is CACRSRAGTVKLFF. DNA of the CDR3: TGTGCCTGCAGATCCCGGGCAGGGACTGTAAAACTGTTTTTT.

The J gene is TRBJ1-1, the V gene TRBV6-5, with TRBD1 identical over 8 bases. The CDR3 is made up of 14 amino acids. CDR1 MNHEY and CDR2 SVGAGI come from the germline V gene. V shed 8 bases, J shed 7 bases, and the junction held 12 bases outside the gene matches. The CDR3 nucleotides read TGTGCCAGCCTCGGCAGGGGGCGAGGGGGTGAAGCTTTCTTT. This gives the protein CASLGRGRGGEAFF.

The sample holds one count of this clone. The chain employs TRBV29-1 and TRBJ1-4; tentative D call: TRBD1 (5 bases). This CDR3 comprises 12 residues. Germline lookup yields CDR1 SQVTM and CDR2 ANQGSEA. Trimming cost V 4 bases and J 8 bases, with 11 bases left between them. The CDR3 nucleotides are TGCAGCGTTGTAGGGGTGGCGGAAAAACTGTTTTTT. Amino acid sequence: CSVVGVAEKLFF. The full variable domain, rest sourced from reference TRBV29-1 and TRBJ1-4, is SAVISQKPSRDICQRGTSLTIQCQVDSQVTMMFWYRQQPGQSLTLIATANQGSEATYESGFVIDKFPISRPNLTFSTLTVSNMSPEDSSIYLCSVVGVAEKLFFGSGTQLSVL.

V usage is TRBV9 and J usage is TRBJ2-5; 13 positions agree with TRBD2. The germline CDR1 and CDR2 sequences are SGDLS and YYNGEE. There are 16 residues in the CDR3. The V and J ends lost 2 bases and 4 bases, in that order; junction bases with no gene match: 5. The chain's CDR3 is CASSVGTSGMSETQYF. The CDR3 bases are TGTGCCAGCAGCGTCGGGACTAGCGGGATGTCAGAGACCCAGTACTTC. Supplemented by reference TRBV9 and TRBJ2-5, the full variable domain reads DSGVTQTPKHLITATGQRVTLRCSPRSGDLSVYWYQQSLDQGLQFLIQYYNGEERAKGNILERFSAQQFPDLHSELNLSSLELGDSALYFCASSVGTSGMSETQYFGPGTRLLVL.

The chain has TRBV18 and TRBJ2-6; 7 nucleotides align to TRBD1. J lost 0 bases, V lost 6 bases, and 8 bases had no gene match. Germline lookup yields CDR1 KGHSH and CDR2 LQKENI. CDR3 length: 17 residues. The CDR3, as DNA: TGTGCCAGCTCCTTTGGGACAGCGGACTCTGGGGCCAACGTCCTGACTTTC. Its protein is CASSFGTADSGANVLTF.

This chain uses TRBV24-1 with TRBJ2-7, with a tentative D call TRBD1 (7 bases). The germline gives CDR1 KGHDR, CDR2 SFDVKD. This CDR3 region has 14 residues. Trimming stripped 5 bases from V and 2 bases from J, with 12 bases between. The CDR3 DNA reads TGTGCCACCAGTGGCAGGGGGGCGACCTACGAGCAGTACTTC. Amino acids: CATSGRGATYEQYF.

This rearrangement joins TRBV19 to TRBJ1-5; 8 nucleotides align to TRBD1. Germline CDR1 is LNHDA and CDR2 is SQIVND (reference sequence). With V trimmed by 8 bases and J by 5 bases, 5 bases remained unmatched. CDR3 length equals 13 residues. Here the CDR3 reads CASAGGGHQPQHF. The CDR3, as DNA: TGTGCCAGTGCAGGGGGCGGTCATCAGCCCCAGCATTTT. Variable domain in full (rest from reference TRBV19 and TRBJ1-5): DGGITQSPKYLFRKEGQNVTLSCEQNLNHDAMYWYRQDPGQGLRLIYYSQIVNDFQKGDIAEGYSVSREKKESFPLTVTSAQKNPTAFYLCASAGGGHQPQHFGDGTRLSIL.

J is TRBJ1-3 and V is TRBV19; D remains unclear. V was cut by 3 bases and J by 0 bases, with 12 bases left in between. The CDR3 contains 16 residues. Looked up from germline, CDR1 is LNHDA and CDR2 is SQIVND (reference sequence). CDR3 loop: CASSIPYGSSGNTIYF. The CDR3 bases are TGTGCCAGTAGTATCCCCTACGGTAGCTCTGGAAACACCATATATTTT.

V usage is TRBV7-3 and J usage is TRBJ2-2, with unresolved D. Germline CDR1 reads SGHTA; CDR2 reads FQGTGA. This CDR3 contains 14 residues. With 5 bases removed from V and 1 base from J, the gap between germline ends came to 8 bases. The CDR3 loop reads CASSPSGNTGELFF. The CDR3 nucleotides are TGTGCCAGCAGCCCCTCAGGGAACACCGGGGAGCTGTTTTTT.

There are a few counts of this clone. The rearrangement uses TRBV3-1 (or the pseudogene TRBV3-2) and TRBJ2-7, with TRBD2 identical over 10 bases. This CDR3 is 14 amino acids long. V lost 4 bases and J lost 3; bases outside the gene matches: 3. Germline lookup yields CDR1 LGHDT and CDR2 YNNKEL (reference sequence). CDR3 sequence (DNA): TGTGCCAGCAGCCCTGGGACTAGCGTCTACGAGCAGTACTTC. This encodes CASSPGTSVYEQYF.

The rearrangement links TRBV7-2 to TRBJ2-5; D is undetermined. V was cut by 1 base and J by 1 base, with 4 bases left in between. In germline, CDR1 is SGHTA, CDR2 FQGNSA. CDR3 size: 13 residues. DNA of the CDR3: TGTGCCAGCAGCTTAGGAGGCCAAGAGACCCAGTACTTC. It codes for CASSLGGQETQYF.

The chain carries TRBV2 and TRBJ2-2; tentatively, D is TRBD2 (6 bases). The ends were cut back, 7 bases at V and 0 bases at J, with 9 bases in the middle. Germline CDR1 and CDR2: SNHLY and FYNNEI. The CDR3 extends over 14 amino acids. The CDR3, as DNA: TGTGCCAGCATTCTAGCGCCGAACACCGGGGAGCTGTTTTTT. Amino acids: CASILAPNTGELFF.

The V call is TRBV6-2 or TRBV6-3, the J call TRBJ2-7; D call uncertain. With 1 base removed from V and 3 bases from J, the gap between germline ends came to 7 bases. Germline lookup yields CDR1 MNHEY and CDR2 SVGEGT. The CDR3 totals 13 residues. The CDR3 reads CASSYLAVYEQYF. CDR3 coding DNA: TGTGCCAGCAGTTACTTGGCAGTCTACGAGCAGTACTTC.

This clone was found once. J is TRBJ2-5 and V is TRBV11-2, with 9 bases matching TRBD1. CDR1 and CDR2 from the germline V gene are SGHAT and FQNNGV. CDR3 size: 14 residues. V dropped 5 bases and J dropped 5; count of bases not matched to a gene: 6. This CDR3 reads CASSPTGGGETQYF. The CDR3 DNA is TGTGCCAGCAGCCCCACAGGGGGCGGGGAGACCCAGTACTTC.

The chain combines TRBV18 with TRBJ1-1; tentative D call: TRBD1 (6 bases). This CDR3 spans 13 amino acids. V lost 6 bases and J 1 base, leaving 9 bases between the germline ends. Germline-derived CDR1 and CDR2 are KGHSH and LQKENI. This chain's CDR3 is CASSSGENTEAFF. The CDR3 bases are TGTGCCAGCTCCTCAGGGGAGAACACTGAAGCTTTCTTT.